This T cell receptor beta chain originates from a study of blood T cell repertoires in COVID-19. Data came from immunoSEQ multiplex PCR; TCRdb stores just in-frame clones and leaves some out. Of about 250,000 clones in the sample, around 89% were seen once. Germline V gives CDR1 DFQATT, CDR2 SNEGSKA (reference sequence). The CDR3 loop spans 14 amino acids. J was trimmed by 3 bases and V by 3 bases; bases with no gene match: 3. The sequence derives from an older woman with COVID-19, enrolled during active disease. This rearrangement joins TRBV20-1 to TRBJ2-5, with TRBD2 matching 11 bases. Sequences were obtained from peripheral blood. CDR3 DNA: TGCAGTGCTAGTGATAGCGGGGGGGAAGAGACCCAGTACTTC. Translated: CSASDSGGEETQYF.